Below, 9 T cell receptor beta chains from the same sample are listed, as sequenced in a study of siplizumab effects on memory and regulatory T cells (dated by TCRdb to the late 2010s). The library came from the immunoSEQ multiplex PCR assay. TCRdb took this table from immuneACCESS and kept in-frame rearrangements with V and J called. Such tables lack part of the clones; where checked against another copy, unresolved V genes explain under half of the gap, and the rest is unexplained. In this sample the table shows some 100,000 clones, 92% of which occur a single time. The ten top clones hold 0.6% to 0.8% of the sample. Material: Tregs sorted from blood. These receptors all come from a human donor in good health.

V is TRBV6-6 and J is TRBJ2-7, with TRBD2 identical over 11 bases. This CDR3 has 14 amino acids. V lost 8 bases, J lost 4 bases, and 7 bases stayed unmatched. CDR1 is MNHNY, CDR2 SVGAGI, per germline (reference sequence). CDR3 bases: TGTGCCAGCGGGGGACTAGCGGAACAATACGAGCAGTACTTC. The encoded protein is CASGGLAEQYEQYF.

The rearrangement uses TRBV30 and TRBJ1-2; D not certain. The ends were cut back, 6 bases at V and 3 bases at J, with 11 bases in the middle. The CDR3 extends over 12 amino acids. From germline, CDR1 is GTSNPN and CDR2 SVGIG (reference sequence). The chain's CDR3 is CACLRGHYGYTF. In DNA, the CDR3 is TGTGCCTGCCTTCGGGGTCACTATGGCTACACCTTC.

The chain uses TRBV18 and TRBJ2-2; no definite D call. V lost 2 bases and J 3 bases, leaving 10 bases between the germline ends. The CDR3 covers 15 residues. Germline CDR1 reads KGHSH; CDR2 reads LQKENI. The CDR3 region is CASSPRLIYTGELFF. CDR3 coding DNA: TGTGCCAGCTCACCAAGGCTTATCTACACCGGGGAGCTGTTTTTT.

The chain has TRBV7-2 and TRBJ2-1, with 7 positions matching TRBD2. Trimming at V came to 1 base and at J to 5 bases, leaving 5 bases not matched to a gene. The V gene's germline CDR1 is SGHTA and CDR2 FQGNSA. The CDR3 extends over 15 amino acids. The CDR3 nucleotides are TGTGCCAGCAGCTTAGGGCGGGGGAGTCACAATGAGCAGTTCTTC. It translates to CASSLGRGSHNEQFF. Filled out from reference TRBV7-2 and TRBJ2-1, the complete variable domain reads GAGVSQSPSNKVTEKGKDVELRCDPISGHTALYWYRQSLGQGLEFLIYFQGNSAPDKSGLPSDRFSAERTGGSVSTLTIQRTQQEDSAVYLCASSLGRGSHNEQFFGPGTRLTVL.

This clone occurred once. The chain employs TRBV11-3 and TRBJ2-1; D uncertain. Germline V gives CDR1 SGHNT, CDR2 YENEEA. This CDR3 is built from 14 residues. The germline V and J ends were trimmed by 1 base and 9 bases, with 13 bases remaining between them. The CDR3 loop is CASSLGPIVREQFF. The CDR3 nucleotides are TGTGCCAGCAGCTTAGGGCCCATCGTCCGTGAGCAGTTCTTC.

The chain joins TRBV11-3 to TRBJ2-1, with 9 bases matching TRBD2. Germline-derived CDR1 and CDR2 are SGHNT and YENEEA. With 1 base clipped from V and 8 bases from J, the junction kept 9 bases outside the gene matches. The CDR3 totals 16 residues. CDR3 sequence (DNA): TGTGCCAGCAGCTTAGGGACCGGGACTAGCCAGCATGAGCAGTTCTTC. Translation: CASSLGTGTSQHEQFF.

The chain carries TRBV12-5 and TRBJ1-5, with D unresolved. The CDR3 contains 12 residues. The germline V and J ends were trimmed by 6 bases and 11 bases, with 14 bases remaining between them. Germline V gene lookup returns CDR1 LGHNT and CDR2 FRNRAP. The CDR3 loop reads CASGDFERAQHF. The DNA of the CDR3 is TGTGCTAGTGGGGACTTTGAAAGGGCCCAGCATTTT.

V usage is TRBV6-1 and J usage is TRBJ1-5; D perhaps matches TRBD1 (5 bases). The CDR3 is 13 residues long. Between the trimmed V and J ends, which lost 4 bases and 7 bases, there was a span of 11 bases. From germline, CDR1 is MNHNS and CDR2 SASEGT. In DNA form, the CDR3 reads TGTGCCAGCAGTGGGCAGGGAGGCCAGCCCCAGCATTTT. Protein product: CASSGQGGQPQHF.

The gene calls are TRBV30 and TRBJ1-6; D unclear. The CDR3 sequence is 14 residues long. From germline, CDR1 is GTSNPN and CDR2 SVGIG (reference sequence). The V end lost 0 bases, the J end lost 6 bases, and 9 bases lay between the germline ends. CDR3 in DNA: TGTGCCTGGAGTGTAGAGGACGGTAATTCACCCCTCCACTTT. Translated, it gives CAWSVEDGNSPLHF.